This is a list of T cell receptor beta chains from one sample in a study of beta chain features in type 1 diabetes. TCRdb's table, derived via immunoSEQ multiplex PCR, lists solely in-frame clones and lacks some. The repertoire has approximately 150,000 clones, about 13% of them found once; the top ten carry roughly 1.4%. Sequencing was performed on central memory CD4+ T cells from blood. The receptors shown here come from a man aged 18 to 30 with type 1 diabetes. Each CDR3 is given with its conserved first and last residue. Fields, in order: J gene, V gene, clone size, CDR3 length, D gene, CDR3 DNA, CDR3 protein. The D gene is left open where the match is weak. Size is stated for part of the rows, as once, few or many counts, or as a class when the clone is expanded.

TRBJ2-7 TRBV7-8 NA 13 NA TGTGCCAGCAGCTTAGATCGGACCTACGAGCAGTACTTC CASSLDRTYEQYF
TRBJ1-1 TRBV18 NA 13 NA TGTGCCAGCTCACCACCGATGGGTAATGAAGCTTTCTTT CASSPPMGNEAFF
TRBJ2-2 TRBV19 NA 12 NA TGTGCCAGTAGTGGCCACACCGGGGAGCTGTTTTTT CASSGHTGELFF
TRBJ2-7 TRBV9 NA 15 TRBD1 TGTGCCAGCAGCCGGGACAGGGAGGGCATCTACGAGCAGTACTTC CASSRDREGIYEQYF
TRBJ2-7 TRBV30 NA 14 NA TGTGCCTGGAATTTACAGGGCCCTGGCTACGAGCAGTACTTC CAWNLQGPGYEQYF
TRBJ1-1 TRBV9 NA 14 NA TGTGCCAGCAGCGTAGGGCAGGGAAACACTGAAGCTTTCTTT CASSVGQGNTEAFF
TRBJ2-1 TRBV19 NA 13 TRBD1 TGTGCCAGTAGTGGGGGACAGAACAATGAGCAGTTCTTC CASSGGQNNEQFF
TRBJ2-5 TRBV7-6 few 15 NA TGTGCCAGCAGCTTCGGGGGCGGGAGTCAAGAGACCCAGTACTTC CASSFGGGSQETQYF
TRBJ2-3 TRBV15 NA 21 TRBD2 TGTGCCACCAGCAGAACTACCGGGACTAGCGGGGGAGAGAGTAGCACAGATACGCAGTATTTT CATSRTTGTSGGESSTDTQYF
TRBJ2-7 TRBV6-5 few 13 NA TGTGCCAGCACCACCACGACCTCTTGGGAGCAGTACTTC CASTTTTSWEQYF
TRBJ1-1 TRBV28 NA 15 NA TGTGCCAGCAGCTTAGAACGGACTATGAACACTGAAGCTTTCTTT CASSLERTMNTEAFF
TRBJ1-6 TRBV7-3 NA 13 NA TGTGCCAGCAGCCTTCGATCTGAGGGACCCCTCCACTTT CASSLRSEGPLHF
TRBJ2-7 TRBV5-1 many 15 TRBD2 TGCGCCAGCAGCTTGGCGGCGGGGGAGAGCTACGAGCAGTACTTC CASSLAAGESYEQYF
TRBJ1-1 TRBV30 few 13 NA TGTGCCTGGAGTGGGCAGATGAACACTGAAGCTTTCTTT CAWSGQMNTEAFF
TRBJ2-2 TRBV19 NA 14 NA TGTGCCAGTAGGGAGGGAGGCGAGACCGGGGAGCTGTTTTTT CASREGGETGELFF
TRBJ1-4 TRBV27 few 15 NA TGTGCCAGCAGTTTAGGGACGGTGGAGAATGAAAAACTGTTTTTT CASSLGTVENEKLFF
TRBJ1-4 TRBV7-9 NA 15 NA TGTGCCAGCAGCTTAGGGGTGACAACTAATGAAAAACTGTTTTTT CASSLGVTTNEKLFF
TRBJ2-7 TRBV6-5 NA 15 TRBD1 TGTGCCAGTTGCCCGGGGACAGGGAGAACCTACGAGCAGTACTTC CASCPGTGRTYEQYF
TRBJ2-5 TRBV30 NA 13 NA TGTGCCTGGAGTCTAGGGGGGGCGGGGACCCAGTACTTC CAWSLGGAGTQYF
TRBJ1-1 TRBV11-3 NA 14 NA TGTGCCAGCACCTCCCAGGGGATGAACACTGAAGCTTTCTTT CASTSQGMNTEAFF